The 15 T cell receptor beta chains in this list originate from one sample, sequenced in a study of CD4+ T cells in melanoma. The repertoire was sequenced with immunoSEQ multiplex PCR; TCRdb's copy has only in-frame clones and lacks some. The table has approximately 11,000 clones, about 70% seen once; the top ten hold about 12%. The sequencing input was cells from a culture (not recorded whether cultured in vitro). Receptors originate from a human donor with melanoma.

The chain links TRBV4-2 to TRBJ2-1, with D possibly called TRBD1 or TRBD2 (5 bases each). CDR1 and CDR2 (germline): LGHNA, YNFKEQ. Trimming cost V 4 bases and J 7 bases, with 20 bases left between them. This CDR3 has 16 residues. CDR3 amino acids: CASSPLGTGPSNEQFF. The DNA of the CDR3 is TGTGCCAGCAGCCCCTTAGGGACGGGGCCCTCGAATGAGCAGTTCTTC.

The chain joins TRBV30 to TRBJ2-2; possibly TRBD2 for D (5 bases). CDR3 size: 14 residues. The germline V and J ends were trimmed by 6 bases and 3 bases, with 14 bases remaining between them. The germline V gene has CDR1 GTSNPN and CDR2 SVGIG (reference sequence). The CDR3 loop is CACLTRGYTGELFF. The CDR3 DNA sequence: TGTGCCTGCCTAACCCGGGGATACACCGGGGAGCTGTTTTTT.

This clone was seen once. The chain has TRBV2 and TRBJ1-2; D not resolved. The CDR3 is made up of 10 amino acids. The ends were cut back, 6 bases at V and 5 bases at J, with 4 bases in the middle. From germline, CDR1 is SNHLY and CDR2 FYNNEI. CDR3 amino acids: CASREYGYTF. The CDR3 nucleotides are TGTGCCAGCAGGGAATATGGCTACACCTTC.

In its sample, this clone was seen a few times. The chain links TRBV7-6 to TRBJ1-3, with D unresolved. CDR3 length: 14 amino acids. Trimming cost V 3 bases and J 1 base, with 7 bases left between them. Germline V gene lookup returns CDR1 SGHVS and CDR2 FNYEAQ. CDR3 DNA: TGTGCCAGCAGCTTGGGGATGTCTGGAAACACCATATATTTT. It encodes CASSLGMSGNTIYF. Filled out from reference TRBV7-6 and TRBJ1-3, the complete variable domain reads GAGVSQSPRYKVTKRGQDVALRCDPISGHVSLYWYRQALGQGPEFLTYFNYEAQQDKSGLPNDRFSAERPEGSISTLTIQRTEQRDSAMYRCASSLGMSGNTIYFGEGSWLTVV.

The CDR3 here is CSATEGGDEQYF. DNA of the CDR3: TGCAGCGCCACCGAGGGTGGGGACGAGCAGTACTTC. J is TRBJ2-7 and V is TRBV29-1; possible D gene TRBD2, 5 bases. This CDR3 has 12 residues. V dropped 7 bases and J dropped 5 bases, with 15 bases sitting between them. Germline V lookup: CDR1 SQVTM, CDR2 ANQGSEA.

This clone turned up a few times. This chain links TRBV10-3 with TRBJ2-5; unclear D gene. Trimming pared 3 bases from V and 2 bases from J, leaving 10 bases between. This CDR3 is 14 amino acids long. Germline CDR1 ENHRY, CDR2 SYGVKD. The CDR3 reads CAISERAYQETQYF. The CDR3, as DNA: TGTGCCATCAGTGAAAGGGCATATCAAGAGACCCAGTACTTC.

This clone was found a few times. This chain connects TRBV11-1 to TRBJ2-7, with D unresolved. The CDR3 is made up of 14 amino acids. V shed 3 bases and J shed 0 bases, with 9 bases lying between them. Germline values: CDR1 SGHAT, CDR2 FQDESV (reference sequence). CDR3 in amino acids: CASSFFRSSYEQYF. The CDR3 DNA follows: TGTGCCAGCAGCTTTTTTCGTAGCTCCTACGAGCAGTACTTC. Together with reference TRBV11-1 and TRBJ2-7, the CDR3 gives the full variable domain: EAEVAQSPRYKITEKSQAVAFWCDPISGHATLYWYRQILGQGPELLVQFQDESVVDDSQLPKDRFSAERLKGVDSTLKIQPAELGDSAMYLCASSFFRSSYEQYFGPGTRLTVT.

The rearrangement joins TRBV9 to TRBJ1-2, with a weak D call TRBD1 (5 bases). CDR1 is SGDLS, CDR2 YYNGEE, per germline. The CDR3 is made up of 14 amino acids. Trimming stripped 0 bases from V and 3 bases from J, with 9 bases between. The CDR3 DNA is TGTGCCAGCAGCGTAGGGGGGGAGTACTATGGCTACACCTTC. It translates to CASSVGGEYYGYTF.

The CDR3 protein is CASSLDGTMNTEAFF. For the CDR3, the DNA is TGTGCCAGCAGCTTAGACGGTACAATGAACACTGAAGCTTTCTTT. The V call is TRBV7-9, the J call TRBJ1-1; D unresolved. This CDR3 region has 15 residues. Trimming left V 1 base short and J 0 bases short, with 9 bases between. From germline, CDR1 is SEHNR and CDR2 FQNEAQ (reference sequence).

This clone showed up just once. The chain links TRBV28 to TRBJ1-1; D remains unclear. V lost 6 bases and J lost 0, with 8 bases in between. Germline lookup yields CDR1 MDHEN and CDR2 SYDVKM. This CDR3 is built from 13 residues. The CDR3 coding sequence is TGTGCCAGCAGCCCTCCCTTGAACACTGAAGCTTTCTTT. It codes for CASSPPLNTEAFF.

V usage is TRBV18 and J usage is TRBJ1-4; D unresolved. CDR1 KGHSH and CDR2 LQKENI come from the germline V gene. V shed 5 bases and J shed 8 bases, with 18 bases lying between them. This CDR3 spans 15 amino acids. CDR3 coding DNA: TGTGCCAGCTCAGTCAAGGGCGGGTCATGGGAAAAACTGTTTTTT. Protein sequence: CASSVKGGSWEKLFF. Full variable domain (missing parts from reference TRBV18 and TRBJ1-4): NAGVMQNPRHLVRRRGQEARLRCSPMKGHSHVYWYRQLPEEGLKFMVYLQKENIIDESGMPKERFSAEFPKEGPSILRIQQVVRGDSAAYFCASSVKGGSWEKLFFGSGTQLSVL.

The rearrangement uses TRBV19 and TRBJ2-3; D may be TRBD1 (5 bases). Trimming shortened V by 5 bases and J by 6 bases, and 15 bases separated the two germline ends. Germline assignment: CDR1 LNHDA and CDR2 SQIVND (reference sequence). The CDR3 spans 14 residues. This CDR3 reads CASSVDTSWDTQYF. The CDR3 bases are TGTGCCAGTAGTGTGGACACATCCTGGGATACGCAGTATTTT.

The chain is built from TRBV11-2 and TRBJ2-5; tentatively, D is TRBD2 (6 bases). The CDR3 consists of 14 residues. Germline CDR1 and CDR2: SGHAT and FQNNGV. Trimming stripped 1 base from V and 7 bases from J, with 13 bases between. DNA of the CDR3: TGTGCCAGCAGCTTAGTGGTGCGAGCGGGGACCCAGTACTTC. Amino acids: CASSLVVRAGTQYF.

A single count supports this clone. J is TRBJ2-2 and V is TRBV5-5; D is unclear. This CDR3 has 15 amino acids. Germline values: CDR1 SGHKS, CDR2 YYEKEE (reference sequence). V dropped 4 bases and J dropped 10 bases, with 20 bases sitting between them. CDR3 coding DNA: TGTGCCAGCAGCCCATGGGCCTCGATAGTGGAGGAGCTGTTTTTT. Its protein product is CASSPWASIVEELFF. Full variable domain (missing parts from reference TRBV5-5 and TRBJ2-2): DAGVTQSPTHLIKTRGQQVTLRCSPISGHKSVSWYQQVLGQGPQFIFQYYEKEERGRGNFPDRFSARQFPNYSSELNVNALLLGDSALYLCASSPWASIVEELFFGEGSRLTVL.

This chain uses TRBV2 with TRBJ2-5; D may be TRBD1 or TRBD2 (6 bases each). From germline, CDR1 is SNHLY and CDR2 FYNNEI. This CDR3 has 14 residues. V was pared by 6 bases and J by 4 bases, with 15 bases between. DNA of the CDR3: TGTGCCAGCAGAGGAGGGGTGGGGGCAGAGACCCAGTACTTC. Amino acids: CASRGGVGAETQYF.